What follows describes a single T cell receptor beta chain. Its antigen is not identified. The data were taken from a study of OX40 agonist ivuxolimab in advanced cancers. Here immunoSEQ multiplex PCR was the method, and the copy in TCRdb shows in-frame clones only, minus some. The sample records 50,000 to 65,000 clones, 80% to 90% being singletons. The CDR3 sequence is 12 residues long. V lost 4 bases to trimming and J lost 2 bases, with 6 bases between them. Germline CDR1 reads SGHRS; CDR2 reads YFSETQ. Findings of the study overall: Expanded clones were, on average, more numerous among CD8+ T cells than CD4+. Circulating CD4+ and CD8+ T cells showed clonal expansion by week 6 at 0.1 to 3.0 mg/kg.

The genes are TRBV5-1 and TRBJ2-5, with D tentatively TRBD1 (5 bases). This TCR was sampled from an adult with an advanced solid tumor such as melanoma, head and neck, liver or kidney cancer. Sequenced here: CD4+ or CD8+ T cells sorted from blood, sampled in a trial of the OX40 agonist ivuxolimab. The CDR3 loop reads CASSRQQETQYF. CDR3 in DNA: TGCGCCAGCAGCCGACAGCAAGAGACCCAGTACTTC.